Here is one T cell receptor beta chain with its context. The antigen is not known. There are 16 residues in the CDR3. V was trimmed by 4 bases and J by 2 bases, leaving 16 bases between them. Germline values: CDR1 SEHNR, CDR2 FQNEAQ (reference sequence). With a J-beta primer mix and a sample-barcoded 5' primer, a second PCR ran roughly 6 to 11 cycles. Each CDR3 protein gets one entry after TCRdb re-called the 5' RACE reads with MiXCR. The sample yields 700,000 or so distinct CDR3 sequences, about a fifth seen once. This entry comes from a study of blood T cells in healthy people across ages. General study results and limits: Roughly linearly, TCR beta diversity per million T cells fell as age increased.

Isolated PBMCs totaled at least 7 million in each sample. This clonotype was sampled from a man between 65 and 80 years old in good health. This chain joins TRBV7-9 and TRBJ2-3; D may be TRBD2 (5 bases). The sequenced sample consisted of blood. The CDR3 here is CASSSRTSPTTDTQYF. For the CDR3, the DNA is TGTGCCAGCAGCTCCCGGACTTCCCCGACCACAGATACGCAGTATTTT.